These 17 T cell receptor beta chains were sequenced from one sample in a study of blood T cell repertoires in COVID-19 (dated by TCRdb to 2018 to 2020). The library came from the immunoSEQ multiplex PCR assay. TCRdb provides this immuneACCESS table in a form limited to in-frame rearrangements. Some clones are lacking; in checked studies, under half of them reflect an unresolved V gene, and why the rest are absent is not known. This sample is represented by around 250,000 clones; approximately 84% of them were singletons. The ten biggest clones cover over 14% of the sample. Sequences were obtained from PBMCs or T cells enriched from blood (not recorded which). The receptors derive from a man between 35 and 55 years old who had recovered from COVID-19.

The V call is TRBV9, the J call TRBJ2-7; 10 bases fit TRBD1. The CDR3 is made up of 15 amino acids. V shed 4 bases, J shed 4 bases, and the junction held 8 bases outside the gene matches. Per germline, CDR1 SGDLS and CDR2 YYNGEE. The CDR3 spells CASSQGDRGGYEQYF. The CDR3 nucleotides are TGTGCCAGCAGCCAAGGGGACAGGGGAGGGTACGAGCAGTACTTC.

The sample holds one count of this clone. This chain links TRBV28 with TRBJ1-4; D might be TRBD1 (6 bases). CDR1 is MDHEN and CDR2 is SYDVKM in the germline V gene. Trimming took 5 bases from V and 8 from J, leaving 12 bases between them. CDR3 length: 13 amino acids. As DNA, the CDR3 is TGTGCCAGCAGTCACAGGGCACGAGAAAAACTGTTTTTT. Translation gives CASSHRAREKLFF.

This rearrangement joins TRBV24-1 to TRBJ2-2; D is possibly TRBD1 (6 bases). The CDR3 loop spans 15 amino acids. Per germline, CDR1 KGHDR and CDR2 SFDVKD. Trimming stripped 9 bases from V and 0 bases from J, with 13 bases between. The DNA of the CDR3 is TGTGCCACCGAGAGGGGGAACGCGAACACCGGGGAGCTGTTTTTT. It codes for CATERGNANTGELFF.

This sequence joins TRBV27 and TRBJ1-1; TRBD1 matches 8 bases. Germline V gene data show CDR1 as MNHEY and CDR2 as SMNVEV (reference sequence). The J segment lost 1 base and the V segment lost 4 bases, leaving 5 bases of the junction unmatched. This CDR3 has 15 residues. The CDR3 reads CASSSAGGANTEAFF. As DNA, the CDR3 is TGTGCCAGCAGTTCCGCAGGGGGCGCGAACACTGAAGCTTTCTTT.

The chain joins TRBV6-5 to TRBJ1-1, with D uncertain. Germline loops: CDR1 MNHEY, CDR2 SVGAGI. Trimming pared 0 bases from V and 3 bases from J, leaving 8 bases between. The CDR3 extends over 14 amino acids. The DNA of the CDR3 is TGTGCCAGCAGTTACTCGAACAGAGACACTGAAGCTTTCTTT. As protein: CASSYSNRDTEAFF.

The chain links TRBV9 to TRBJ2-3, with 7 bases aligning to TRBD2. The CDR3 runs 13 residues. The V gene end was trimmed by 1 base and the J gene end by 8 bases; junction bases not matched to a gene: 4. The V gene's germline CDR1 is SGDLS and CDR2 YYNGEE. CDR3 nucleotide sequence: TGTGCCAGCAGCGTAACTAGCGCCGGTACGCAGTATTTT. Translated: CASSVTSAGTQYF.

This chain uses TRBV5-1 with TRBJ2-3; no firm D call. V was pared by 3 bases and J by 2 bases, with 10 bases between. This CDR3 contains 14 residues. CDR1 and CDR2 from the germline V gene are SGHRS and YFSETQ. This CDR3 is CASSSRRYTDTQYF. The CDR3 DNA sequence: TGCGCCAGCAGCTCTCGCCGCTACACAGATACGCAGTATTTT.

This clone was recorded a few times. The rearrangement joins TRBV3-1 (or the pseudogene TRBV3-2) to TRBJ1-2; D unresolved. V dropped 4 bases and J dropped 2 bases, with 11 bases sitting between them. There are 14 residues in the CDR3. Germline lookup yields CDR1 LGHDT and CDR2 YNNKEL (reference sequence). This CDR3 reads CASSPRARNYGYTF. The CDR3, as DNA: TGTGCCAGCAGCCCCCGCGCACGCAACTATGGCTACACCTTC.

V is TRBV6-5 and J is TRBJ2-3; TRBD2 agrees at 8 bases. Unmatched junction bases numbered 9, after V lost 7 bases and J lost 6 bases. CDR1 is MNHEY and CDR2 is SVGAGI in the germline V gene. This CDR3 comprises 14 residues. CDR3: CASKVAGGGDTQYF. Here the CDR3 DNA reads TGTGCCAGCAAGGTCGCGGGAGGAGGTGATACGCAGTATTTT.

The chain couples TRBV7-2 to TRBJ2-1; 8 bases map to TRBD1. From germline, CDR1 is SGHTA and CDR2 FQGNSA. CDR3 length: 16 residues. J lost 1 base, V lost 2 bases, and 4 bases had no gene match. CDR3 DNA: TGTGCCAGCAGCTTAAGGTGGGACAGGTCCTACAATGAGCAGTTCTTC. Its protein product is CASSLRWDRSYNEQFF.

This rearrangement joins TRBV5-4 to TRBJ1-2; 9 nucleotides agree with TRBD1. Germline assignment: CDR1 SGHNT and CDR2 YYREEE (reference sequence). With V trimmed by 5 bases and J by 2 bases, 4 bases remained unmatched. The CDR3 has 14 amino acids. The CDR3 DNA is TGTGCCAGCAGTACAGGGACAGGGAACTATGGCTACACCTTC. Encoded protein: CASSTGTGNYGYTF.

J is TRBJ2-1 and V is TRBV19; D not resolved. Trimming stripped 3 bases from V and 2 bases from J, with 11 bases between. Germline CDR1 is LNHDA and CDR2 is SQIVND (reference sequence). CDR3 size: 15 residues. CDR3 sequence (DNA): TGTGCCAGTAGTATGGGCCCCGTACCCTACAATGAGCAGTTCTTC. The encoded protein is CASSMGPVPYNEQFF.

V is TRBV29-1 and J is TRBJ2-1; D remains ambiguous. Germline V lookup: CDR1 SQVTM, CDR2 ANQGSEA. This CDR3 region has 10 residues. The V end was cut by 2 bases, the J end by 14 bases, with 10 bases between. CDR3 residues: CSVESGYKFF. The DNA of the CDR3 is TGCAGCGTTGAATCAGGCTACAAGTTCTTC.

The J gene is TRBJ1-1, the V gene TRBV28; 7 nucleotides line up with TRBD1. This CDR3 region has 14 residues. Germline values: CDR1 MDHEN, CDR2 SYDVKM. V was clipped by 8 bases and J by 0 bases; unmatched bases: 6. The CDR3 DNA follows: TGTGCCAGCGGGGGGACAGAGATGAACACTGAAGCTTTCTTT. This translates into CASGGTEMNTEAFF.

This chain links TRBV7-2 with TRBJ1-5, with D unclear. This CDR3 is 15 amino acids long. Trimming removed 3 bases from V and 6 bases from J, with 15 bases in between. The germline gives CDR1 SGHTA, CDR2 FQGNSA. The CDR3 region is CASSFDTHPGQPQHF. The CDR3 bases are TGTGCCAGCAGCTTCGACACCCACCCCGGTCAGCCCCAGCATTTT.

J is TRBJ2-5 and V is TRBV7-2; the match to TRBD2 covers 15 bases. Germline lookup yields CDR1 SGHTA and CDR2 FQGNSA. CDR3 length equals 18 residues. V lost 1 base to trimming and J lost 5 bases; unmatched junction nucleotides: 8. The CDR3 coding sequence is TGTGCCAGCAGCTTAGTGAGGACTAGCGGGGGGGTTTCGGAGACCCAGTACTTC. This encodes CASSLVRTSGGVSETQYF.

This clone was seen only a few times. Other DNA sequences in the sample encode the same CDR3. The rearrangement joins TRBV27 to TRBJ1-1; 8 positions agree with TRBD1. The CDR3 runs to 13 residues. V dropped 5 bases and J dropped 4; count of bases not matched to a gene: 3. Per the germline V gene, CDR1 is MNHEY and CDR2 is SMNVEV (reference sequence). CDR3 amino acids: CASSPTGGTEAFF. The CDR3 region has the DNA TGTGCCAGCAGTCCAACAGGGGGCACTGAAGCTTTCTTT.